This is a list of T cell receptor beta chains from one sample in a study of blood T cell repertoires in COVID-19. The method was immunoSEQ multiplex PCR; TCRdb's version includes in-frame clones alone and lacks a portion of them. The sample has more than 15,000 clones, just over 85% seen once. The source material was peripheral blood. Receptors were obtained from a human donor with active COVID-19. The donor label of this sample is uncertain. Each CDR3 is given with its conserved first and last residue. The D gene is left open where the match is weak. Some rows mark clone size as missing; the rest say once, few, many or name a class of expanded clone.

clone_size,cdr3_length,v_call,j_call,d_call,cdr3_nt,cdr3_aa
-,14,TRBV4-2,TRBJ2-1,TRBD2,TGTGCCAGCAGCCAAGCGGGGGGGGTCAATGAGCAGTTCTTC,CASSQAGGVNEQFF
-,16,TRBV9,TRBJ2-3,TRBD2,TGTGCCAGCAGCCCACTAGCGGGGGAAGGCACAGATACGCAGTATTTT,CASSPLAGEGTDTQYF
-,15,TRBV5-8,TRBJ1-5,-,TGTGCCAGCAGCCCGACAGGAATCCCGTTTCAGCCCCAGCATTTT,CASSPTGIPFQPQHF
-,14,TRBV19,TRBJ1-2,TRBD1,TGTGCCAGTAGTCTCGGACAGGGGACCTATGGCTACACCTTC,CASSLGQGTYGYTF
few,14,TRBV11-1,TRBJ1-6,TRBD1,TGTGCCAGCAGCAGGACAGGGAATAATTCACCCCTCCACTTT,CASSRTGNNSPLHF
-,14,TRBV24-1,TRBJ2-7,TRBD1,TGTGCCACCAGGGAAACGGGACAGGGCGGCGAGCAGTACTTC,CATRETGQGGEQYF
-,14,TRBV2,TRBJ2-3,TRBD2,TGTGCCAGCAGTTTAGCGGGGAGGTTGGATACGCAGTATTTT,CASSLAGRLDTQYF
few,14,TRBV19,TRBJ1-3,TRBD1,TGTGCCAGTCCCGGGACAGACTCTGGAAACACCATATATTTT,CASPGTDSGNTIYF
-,15,TRBV13,TRBJ2-3,-,TGTGCCAGCACCTCCCGCCGGGGAAGGTCAGATACGCAGTATTTT,CASTSRRGRSDTQYF
-,14,TRBV3-1/TRBV3-2,TRBJ1-6,TRBD1,TGTGCCAGCAGCCGCCGGGACAGTAATTCACCCCTCCACTTT,CASSRRDSNSPLHF
-,13,TRBV7-8,TRBJ2-5,-,TGTGCCAGCAGCCCCATGGGGGGAGAGACCCAGTACTTC,CASSPMGGETQYF
-,14,TRBV28,TRBJ2-7,TRBD1,TGTGCCAGCAACCCGGGACAGTTAACCTACGAGCAGTACTTC,CASNPGQLTYEQYF
once,18,TRBV4-2,TRBJ2-5,TRBD2,TGTGCCAGCAGCCCCCTTCAAGGGTCAGCGGGGTACCAAGAGACCCAGTACTTC,CASSPLQGSAGYQETQYF
-,22,TRBV21-1,TRBJ1-2,-,TGTGCCAGCAACATATTAGTAACAGGGAGGAAGGGACAGGTGGAAGAGGGCTATGGCTACACCTTC,CASNILVTGRKGQVEEGYGYTF
few,16,TRBV2,TRBJ1-1,-,TGTGCCAGCATCTTGCGGGGGCGGGAGTTGAACACTGAAGCTTTCTTT,CASILRGRELNTEAFF
-,15,TRBV28,TRBJ2-1,TRBD2,TGTGCCAGCAGACCGACTAGCGGGGGGAACAATGAGCAGTTCTTC,CASRPTSGGNNEQFF
once,15,TRBV7-2,TRBJ2-7,TRBD1,TGTGCCAGCAGCTTAAGGGACAGGGACTCCTACGAGCAGTACTTC,CASSLRDRDSYEQYF
once,15,TRBV11-3,TRBJ2-1,-,TGTGCCAGCAGCTCGGACCGAGGGCCCTACAATGAGCAGTTCTTC,CASSSDRGPYNEQFF
-,16,TRBV7-3,TRBJ2-1,-,TGTGCCAGCAGCTTAAACCCCGGGGGATCCTACAATGAGCAGTTCTTC,CASSLNPGGSYNEQFF
-,14,TRBV19,TRBJ1-2,-,TGTGCCAGTAGTACCTCCGCGGGTACCTATGGCTACACCTTC,CASSTSAGTYGYTF
-,16,TRBV6-6,TRBJ1-2,TRBD1,TGTGCCAGCAGTCGGAACCTGGACAGGGGGGGCTATGGCTACACCTTC,CASSRNLDRGGYGYTF
-,16,TRBV6-2/TRBV6-3,TRBJ2-2,TRBD1,TGTGCCAGCAGTTACTCTTTGACAGGGGTCACCGGGGAGCTGTTTTTT,CASSYSLTGVTGELFF
-,13,TRBV7-9,TRBJ2-7,-,TGTGCCAGCAGCTCAGGGGCCCGAGTTGTGCAGTACTTC,CASSSGARVVQYF
-,17,TRBV7-9,TRBJ1-2,TRBD1,TGTGCCAGCAGCTCGACCGAGGAGGGGGCCCGTATTTATGGCTACACCTTC,CASSSTEEGARIYGYTF